This T cell receptor beta chain was identified in a study of Ad26.COV2.S vaccination and SARS-CoV-2 variants. Study findings and constraints: Estimates derived from TCR breadth and depth analyses may have underestimated total T cell responses. Among vaccine recipients, spike-specific TCR breadth exceeded that of placebo recipients.

The method was immunoSEQ multiplex PCR; TCRdb's version includes in-frame clones alone and lacks a portion of them. This table has fewer than 500,000 clones, around 90% appearing once. This clone was seen just once. Antigen: not known. This sample's treatment: 15 to 20 received Ad26.COV2.S at low or high dose, single or two shots; about 5 received placebo; per-sample allocation not given. The samples date from day 63 after the first vaccine or placebo injection. Trimming took off 1 base at V and 2 bases at J, with 9 bases between the two ends. CDR3 length: 15 residues. Per germline, CDR1 LGHNA and CDR2 YNFKEQ.

The chain links TRBV4-2 to TRBJ1-3; D uncertain. The receptor's source is a person aged 18-60 years who received the Ad26.COV2.S COVID-19 vaccine or a placebo. The source material was peripheral blood, sampled in a trial of Ad26.COV2.S vaccine versus placebo. In DNA form, the CDR3 reads TGTGCCAGCAGCCAAGCGGGGAGGGCTGGAAACACCATATATTTT. Translated: CASSQAGRAGNTIYF.